The 6 T cell receptor beta chains given below trace back to one sample, sequenced in a study of blood T cell repertoires in COVID-19. Measured with immunoSEQ multiplex PCR; TCRdb has only the in-frame clones, and not every one. The top ten hold 1.5% to 2% of the sample, which has roughly 300,000 clones, 86% seen once. The source material was peripheral blood. Source of these receptors: a woman aged 45-65 years with acute or convalescent COVID-19.

There are a few counts of this clone. V is TRBV18 and J is TRBJ1-1, with 7 bases that match TRBD1. CDR1 and CDR2 from the germline V gene are KGHSH and LQKENI. Trimming cost V 7 bases and J 8 bases; bases outside gene matches: 7. This CDR3 spans 12 amino acids. CDR3: CASLGNRGEAFF. CDR3 nucleotides: TGTGCCAGCTTAGGGAACAGGGGCGAAGCTTTCTTT.

The chain combines TRBV7-9 with TRBJ2-1; 8 nucleotides line up with TRBD2. There are 14 residues in the CDR3. The germline V gene encodes CDR1 SEHNR and CDR2 FQNEAQ (reference sequence). J lost 7 bases, V lost 4 bases, and 6 bases had no gene match. CDR3 residues: CASSSGLVGNEQFF. The CDR3 DNA follows: TGTGCCAGCAGCTCGGGACTAGTAGGGAATGAGCAGTTCTTC.

J is TRBJ2-1 and V is TRBV4-3; TRBD2 might be the D (5 bases). Trimming took 4 bases from V and 3 from J, leaving 13 bases between them. Germline V gives CDR1 LGHNA, CDR2 YSLEER. The length of the CDR3 is 15 residues. The CDR3 coding sequence is TGCGCCAGCAGCCTCGGGAATTCACACTACAATGAGCAGTTCTTC. Translated, it gives CASSLGNSHYNEQFF.

V is TRBV3-1 (or the pseudogene TRBV3-2) and J is TRBJ2-5, with 9 nucleotides matching TRBD2. The V gene's germline CDR1 is LGHDT and CDR2 YNNKEL (reference sequence). The CDR3 consists of 15 residues. Losses at the gene ends were 1 base for V and 4 bases for J; bases not matched to a gene: 4. The CDR3 bases are TGTGCCAGCAGCCAAGCCATAGCGGGAGTAGAGACCCAGTACTTC. Translated, it gives CASSQAIAGVETQYF.

This sequence joins TRBV9 and TRBJ2-7; 11 bases map to TRBD2. V lost 4 bases and J lost 4; bases outside the gene matches: 4. Germline V gene data show CDR1 as SGDLS and CDR2 as YYNGEE. CDR3 size: 14 residues. The CDR3: CASSRGTSGYEQYF. DNA for the CDR3: TGTGCCAGCAGCCGGGGGACTAGCGGTTACGAGCAGTACTTC.

This chain uses TRBV6-5 with TRBJ2-3; D is uncertain. Trimming cost V 6 bases and J 0 bases, with 7 bases left between them. Per germline, CDR1 MNHEY and CDR2 SVGAGI. This CDR3 is 13 amino acids long. The CDR3 loop reads CASRTYSTDTQYF. For the CDR3, the DNA is TGTGCCAGCAGAACCTATAGCACAGATACGCAGTATTTT.